The clone carrying this TCR beta chain was observed many times. The sample is drawn from a study of identical twins. CDR3 length: 12 amino acids. V lost 7 bases and J lost 4, with 12 bases in between. Looked up from germline, CDR1 is DFQATT and CDR2 is SNEGSKA (reference sequence). Via MiXCR, TCRdb re-called the 5' RACE reads, giving one row per CDR3 protein. This table has under 300,000 distinct CDR3 sequences, 6.5% appearing once. These data were also filed under a second study, of T cells expressing NK-cell markers. From that report: Researchers got TCR beta repertoires out of sorted CD3+CD56+NKG2C+, CD3+CD56+NKG2C- and CD3+CD56-NKG2C+ T cells. Dominance of the CD3+CD56-NKG2C+ fraction by these clonotypes also held in four donors. The study left the HCMV specificity of expanded NKG2C+ T cell clones unresolved.

The specimen was CD8+ T cells sorted from blood. The chain joins TRBV20-1 to TRBJ2-3; D gene uncertain. This receptor was identified in a young woman in good health. The CDR3 DNA reads as TGCAGTGTACCCCGGTCCCCAGATACGCAGTATTTT. Amino acid sequence: CSVPRSPDTQYF.